This T cell receptor (beta chain) was sequenced for a study of identical twins. Study-level results: Researchers reported excess low generation probability among twin-shared out-of-frame alpha sequences.

This clonotype came up many times. The antigen remains undetermined. TCRdb ran MiXCR on the 5' RACE reads and lists one entry per CDR3 protein. The sample shows 700,000 to 950,000 distinct CDR3 sequences, 10% to 15% of them seen only once. Germline CDR1 reads SGHDT; CDR2 reads YYEEEE. The CDR3 sequence is 15 residues long. Trimming cost V 5 bases and J 0 bases; bases outside gene matches: 5. In addition, the sample was reused for a study of yellow fever vaccine responses in identical twins.

The V and J genes are TRBV5-6 and TRBJ1-1; 9 bases are a match to TRBD1. Sample: PBMCs. This receptor was taken from a woman younger than 30 in good health. For the CDR3, the DNA is TGTGCCAGCAGTCGGGACAGGGCAATGAACACTGAAGCTTTCTTT. Protein product: CASSRDRAMNTEAFF.